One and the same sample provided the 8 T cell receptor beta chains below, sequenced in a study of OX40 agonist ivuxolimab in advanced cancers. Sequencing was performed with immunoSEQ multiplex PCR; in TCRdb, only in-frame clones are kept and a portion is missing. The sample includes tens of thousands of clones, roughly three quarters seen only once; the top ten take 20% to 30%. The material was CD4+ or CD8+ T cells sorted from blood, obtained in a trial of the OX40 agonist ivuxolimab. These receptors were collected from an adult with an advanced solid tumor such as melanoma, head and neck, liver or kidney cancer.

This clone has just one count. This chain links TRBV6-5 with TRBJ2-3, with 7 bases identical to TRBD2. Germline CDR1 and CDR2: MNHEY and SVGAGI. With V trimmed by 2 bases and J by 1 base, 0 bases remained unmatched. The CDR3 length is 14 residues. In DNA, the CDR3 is TGTGCCAGCAGTTACGGGGGGGGCACAGATACGCAGTATTTT. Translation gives CASSYGGGTDTQYF.

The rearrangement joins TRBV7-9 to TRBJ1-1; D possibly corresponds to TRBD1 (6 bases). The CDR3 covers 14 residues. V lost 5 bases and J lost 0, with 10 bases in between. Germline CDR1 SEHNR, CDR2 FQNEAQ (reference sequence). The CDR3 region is CASSKTGLNTEAFF. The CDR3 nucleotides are TGTGCCAGCAGCAAGACAGGCCTGAACACTGAAGCTTTCTTT.

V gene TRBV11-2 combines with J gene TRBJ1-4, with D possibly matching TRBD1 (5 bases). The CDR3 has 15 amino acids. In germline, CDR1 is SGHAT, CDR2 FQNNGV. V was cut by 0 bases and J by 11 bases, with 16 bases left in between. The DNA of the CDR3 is TGTGCCAGCAGCTTAGAACAGACTGGGGGTGGGAAACTGTTTTTT. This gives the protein CASSLEQTGGGKLFF. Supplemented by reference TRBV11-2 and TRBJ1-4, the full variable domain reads EAGVAQSPRYKIIEKRQSVAFWCNPISGHATLYWYQQILGQGPKLLIQFQNNGVVDDSQLPKDRFSAERLKGVDSTLKIQPAKLEDSAVYLCASSLEQTGGGKLFFGSGTQLSVL.

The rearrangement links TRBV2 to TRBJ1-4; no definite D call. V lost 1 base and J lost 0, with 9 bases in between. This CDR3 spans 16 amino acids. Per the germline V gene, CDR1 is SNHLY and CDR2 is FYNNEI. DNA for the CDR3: TGTGCCAGCAGTGAAGGGCTAGTTGCAACTAATGAAAAACTGTTTTTT. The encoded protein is CASSEGLVATNEKLFF.

Written as DNA, the CDR3 is TGTGCCAGCAGCTTAATCGGGACAGGACCGAGGACGGGCGAGCAGTTCTTC. Translated, it gives CASSLIGTGPRTGEQFF. The chain joins TRBV7-3 to TRBJ2-1; 8 bases map to TRBD1. The V gene's germline CDR1 is SGHTA and CDR2 FQGTGA. There are 17 residues in the CDR3. Losses at the gene ends were 1 base for V and 10 bases for J; bases not matched to a gene: 15.

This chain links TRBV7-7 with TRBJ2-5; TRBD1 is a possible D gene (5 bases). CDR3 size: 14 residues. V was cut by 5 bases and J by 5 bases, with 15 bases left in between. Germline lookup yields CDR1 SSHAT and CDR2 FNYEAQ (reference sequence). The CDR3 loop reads CASSPRQFLETQYF. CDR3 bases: TGTGCCAGCAGCCCGAGACAGTTTCTGGAGACCCAGTACTTC.

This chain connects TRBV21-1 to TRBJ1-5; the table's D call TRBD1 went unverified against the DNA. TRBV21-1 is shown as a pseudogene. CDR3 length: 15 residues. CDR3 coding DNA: TGTGCCAGCAGCCAGGGACAGAATAGCAATCAGCCCCAGCATTTT. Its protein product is CASSQGQNSNQPQHF.

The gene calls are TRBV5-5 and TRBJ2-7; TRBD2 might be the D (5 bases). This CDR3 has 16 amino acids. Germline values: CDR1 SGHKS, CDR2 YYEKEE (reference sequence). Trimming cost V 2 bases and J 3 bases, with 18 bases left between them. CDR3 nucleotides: TGTGCCAGCAGCTTTGTGAGGGTCGAGCCGAACTACGAGCAGTACTTC. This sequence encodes CASSFVRVEPNYEQYF.